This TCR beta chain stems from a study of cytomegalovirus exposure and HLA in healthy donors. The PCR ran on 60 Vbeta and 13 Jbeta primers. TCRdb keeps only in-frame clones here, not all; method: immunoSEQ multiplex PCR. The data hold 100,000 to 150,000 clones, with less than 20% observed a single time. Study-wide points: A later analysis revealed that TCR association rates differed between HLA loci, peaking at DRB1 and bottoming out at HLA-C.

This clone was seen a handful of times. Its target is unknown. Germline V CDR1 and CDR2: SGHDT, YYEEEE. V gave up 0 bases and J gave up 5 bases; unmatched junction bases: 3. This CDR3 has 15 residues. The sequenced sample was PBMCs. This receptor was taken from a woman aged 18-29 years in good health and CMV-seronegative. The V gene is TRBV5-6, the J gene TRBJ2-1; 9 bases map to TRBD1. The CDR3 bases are TGTGCCAGCAGCTTGGAAGGGACAGGGAACAATGAGCAGTTCTTC. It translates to CASSLEGTGNNEQFF.